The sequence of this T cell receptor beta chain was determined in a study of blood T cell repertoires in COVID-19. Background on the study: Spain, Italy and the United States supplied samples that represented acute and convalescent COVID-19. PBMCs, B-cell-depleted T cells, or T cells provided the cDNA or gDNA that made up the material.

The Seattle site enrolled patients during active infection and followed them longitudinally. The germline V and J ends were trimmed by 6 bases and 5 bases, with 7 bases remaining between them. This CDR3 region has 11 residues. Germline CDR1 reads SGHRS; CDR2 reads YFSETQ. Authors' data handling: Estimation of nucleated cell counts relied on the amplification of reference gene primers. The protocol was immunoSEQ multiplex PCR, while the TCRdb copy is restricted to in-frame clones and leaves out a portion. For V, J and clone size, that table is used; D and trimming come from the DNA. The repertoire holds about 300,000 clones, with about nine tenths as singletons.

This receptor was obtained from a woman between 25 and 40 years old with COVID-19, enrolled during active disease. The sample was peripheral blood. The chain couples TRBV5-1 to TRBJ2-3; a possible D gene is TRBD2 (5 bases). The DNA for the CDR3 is TGCGCCAGCACAGAGGGAGATACGCAGTATTTT. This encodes CASTEGDTQYF. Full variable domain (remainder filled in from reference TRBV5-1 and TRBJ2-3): KAGVTQTPRYLIKTRGQQVTLSCSPISGHRSVSWYQQTPGQGLQFLFEYFSETQRNKGNFPGRFSGRQFSNSRSEMNVSTLELGDSALYLCASTEGDTQYFGPGTRLTVL.